The clone carrying this T cell receptor (beta chain) was recorded many times. Its antigen is unknown. Amplification targeted the TCR beta CDR3 regions, with RNA transcripts as the source material. A first-round RT-PCR used HTBI primers, followed by a second-round multiplex PCR. MiXCR, applied by TCRdb to the multiplex PCR reads, yields one record per CDR3 protein. The profile covers around 590,000 distinct CDR3 sequences, with roughly 39% appearing a single time and about 4% taken by the ten largest. Germline V lookup: CDR1 PRHDT, CDR2 FYEKMQ (reference sequence). Deletions cut 5 bases from V and 3 bases from J, with 14 bases between. The CDR3 runs 14 residues. The sample is drawn from a study of Graves' ophthalmopathy and Graves' hyperthyroidism. Study context: The authors defined stable hyperthyroidism as no ophthalmopathy within 18 months of follow-up. Findings and limits, study-wide: Blood samples also showed most expanded thyroid clonotypes exceeding 0.001 frequency. This model predicted ophthalmopathy progression (sensitivity 65% to 71%, specificity 72.22%).

Hyperthyroidism was new, under 2 months, in patients aged 18 to 65. The chain has TRBV13 and TRBJ2-7; D is possibly TRBD1 (7 bases). The sequence was obtained from an adult man with Graves' hyperthyroidism. The specimen sequenced was peripheral blood or thyroid tissue (not recorded which). The CDR3 protein is CASSPRDRNYEQYF. The CDR3 DNA reads as TGTGCCAGCAGCCCGCGGGACAGAAACTACGAGCAGTACTTC.